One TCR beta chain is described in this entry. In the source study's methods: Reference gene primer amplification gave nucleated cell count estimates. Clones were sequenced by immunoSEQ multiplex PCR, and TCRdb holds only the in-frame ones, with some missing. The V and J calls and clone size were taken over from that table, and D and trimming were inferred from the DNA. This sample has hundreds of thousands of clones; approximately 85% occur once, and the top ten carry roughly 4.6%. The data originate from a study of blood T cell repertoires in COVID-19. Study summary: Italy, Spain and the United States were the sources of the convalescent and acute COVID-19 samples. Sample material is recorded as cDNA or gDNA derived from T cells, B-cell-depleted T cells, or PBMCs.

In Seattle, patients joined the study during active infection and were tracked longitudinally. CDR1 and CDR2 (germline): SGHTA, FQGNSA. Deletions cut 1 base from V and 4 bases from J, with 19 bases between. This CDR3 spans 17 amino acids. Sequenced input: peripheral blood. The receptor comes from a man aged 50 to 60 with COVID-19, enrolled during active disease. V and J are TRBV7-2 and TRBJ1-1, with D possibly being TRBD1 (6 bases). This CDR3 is CASSLVLLGRGFTEAFF. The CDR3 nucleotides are TGTGCCAGCAGCTTAGTTTTGCTGGGCAGGGGCTTCACTGAAGCTTTCTTT.